The 3 T cell receptor beta chains below were found in one sample sequenced in a study of identical twins. TCRdb re-analysed the 5' RACE reads in MiXCR, keeping a single row per CDR3 protein. Found here are 450,000 to 500,000 distinct CDR3 sequences, around an eighth of them singletons; the top ten hold approximately 1%. This same sample was also part of a study on yellow fever vaccine responses in identical twins.

Sequenced: CD4+ T cells sorted from blood. The receptor set was obtained from a woman aged 18-29 years in good health.

The chain has TRBV10-3 and TRBJ2-7, with TRBD2 identical over 7 bases. This CDR3 is 13 amino acids long. Germline V gene lookup returns CDR1 ENHRY and CDR2 SYGVKD. The V segment lost 7 bases and the J segment 4 bases; nucleotides outside the gene matches: 7. The CDR3 coding sequence is TGTGCCATCACCCGGGGTAGCGGGTACGAGCAGTACTTC. Encoded protein: CAITRGSGYEQYF.

Only a few counts were recorded for this clonotype. The V gene is TRBV7-9, the J gene TRBJ1-5; perhaps TRBD1 as D (6 bases). Trimming removed 5 bases from V and 4 bases from J, with 15 bases in between. Germline V gene sequence: CDR1 SEHNR, CDR2 FQNEAQ (reference sequence). This CDR3 has 15 residues. The CDR3 nucleotides read TGTGCCAGCAGCCAAGATACAGGGAGAAATCAGCCCCAGCATTTT. Residues: CASSQDTGRNQPQHF.

This clonotype was counted between two and nine times. This chain uses TRBV7-8 with TRBJ2-5, with D perhaps matching TRBD2 (5 bases). The CDR3 length is 12 residues. The ends were cut back, 0 bases at V and 7 bases at J, with 6 bases in the middle. The germline V gene has CDR1 SGHVS and CDR2 FQNEAQ. The CDR3: CASSLAEGTQYF. The CDR3 bases are TGTGCCAGCAGCTTAGCCGAGGGGACCCAGTACTTC. The full variable domain, its missing parts supplied by reference TRBV7-8 and TRBJ2-5, is GAGVSQSPRYKVAKRGQDVALRCDPISGHVSLFWYQQALGQGPEFLTYFQNEAQLDKSGLPSDRFFAERPEGSVSTLKIQRTQQEDSAVYLCASSLAEGTQYFGPGTRLLVL.